This T cell receptor (beta chain) was recorded in a study of CD8+ T cells in alopecia areata. Peripheral blood and lesional scalp punch biopsies were taken from alopecia areata patients. Reverse transcribed after extraction, RNA yielded cDNA as the sequencing template. The data were produced by immunoSEQ multiplex PCR, yet TCRdb's version contains in-frame clones alone and is incomplete. Of fewer than 200,000 clones in the sample, approximately 59% are singletons; the top ten hold roughly 14%. This CDR3 comprises 15 residues. Germline V gene lookup returns CDR1 MNHEY and CDR2 SVGAGI. The trim removed 5 bases at V and 0 bases at J, leaving 4 bases unmatched.

This clonotype was obtained from a human donor with alopecia areata. This specimen was CD4+ T cells sorted from blood, taken at week 0. The J gene is TRBJ2-3, the V gene TRBV6-5; 8 bases align to TRBD1. The CDR3 spells CASSQDRGSTDTQYF. The CDR3 nucleotides read TGTGCCAGCAGTCAAGACAGGGGAAGCACAGATACGCAGTATTTT.